Listed below are T cell receptor beta chains from one sample, sequenced in a study of shared T cell receptors in the human thymus. Libraries were prepared by immunoSEQ multiplex PCR; TCRdb keeps only in-frame clonotypes and omits some of them. The data contain about 660,000 clones, around nine tenths of them singletons. These data were likewise used in another study, on human thymus T cells.

The sample taken for sequencing was thymocytes. The receptors were gathered from a boy in the first two years of life with a congenital heart defect. Both conserved end residues are part of each CDR3. A D gene is named only where the DNA matches it firmly. Expanded clones are given a class, and other clones once, few, many or no size at all.

D: -; size: -; J: TRBJ2-7; V: TRBV14; CDR3: CASSQDGSSPPYEQYF; DNA: TGTGCCAGCAGCCAAGACGGGTCGTCCCCTCCCTACGAGCAGTACTTC
D: -; size: -; J: TRBJ1-6; V: TRBV25-1; CDR3: CASNRRGNSPLHF; DNA: TGTGCCAGCAACCGAAGGGGTAATTCACCCCTCCACTTT
D: TRBD2; size: -; J: TRBJ2-3; V: TRBV28; CDR3: CASSWPPGLAGSGTDTQYF; DNA: TGTGCCAGCAGTTGGCCCCCGGGACTAGCGGGGTCGGGCACAGATACGCAGTATTTT
D: -; size: -; J: TRBJ1-1; V: TRBV11-3; CDR3: CASRTTILEENTEAFF; DNA: TGTGCCAGCAGGACAACCATTCTGGAGGAGAACACTGAAGCTTTCTTT
D: -; size: -; J: TRBJ2-5; V: TRBV10-2; CDR3: CASSLTSGETQYF; DNA: TGCGCCAGCAGTTTAACCAGCGGAGAGACCCAGTACTTC
D: -; size: -; J: TRBJ2-4; V: TRBV28; CDR3: CASSLSRLPKNIQYF; DNA: TGTGCCAGCAGTTTATCGAGGTTACCCAAAAACATTCAGTACTTC
D: -; size: -; J: TRBJ1-1; V: TRBV18; CDR3: CASSPTSENTEAFF; DNA: TGTGCCAGCTCACCGACTTCAGAGAACACTGAAGCTTTCTTT
D: TRBD2; size: -; J: TRBJ2-3; V: TRBV27; CDR3: CASRSLIGRDTDTQYF; DNA: TGTGCCAGCAGGTCGTTGATTGGGAGGGACACAGATACGCAGTATTTT
D: TRBD2; size: once; J: TRBJ2-1; V: TRBV6-5; CDR3: CARLARRLYDEQFF; DNA: TGTGCCAGACTAGCGAGAAGACTTTATGATGAGCAGTTCTTC
D: TRBD1; size: -; J: TRBJ1-1; V: TRBV7-3; CDR3: CASSSEQGTEAFF; DNA: TGTGCCAGCAGCTCAGAACAGGGGACTGAAGCTTTCTTT
D: -; size: -; J: TRBJ2-7; V: TRBV11-3; CDR3: CASSSGQGQEQYF; DNA: TGTGCCAGCAGCTCAGGGCAGGGGCAGGAGCAGTACTTC
D: TRBD2; size: once; J: TRBJ2-7; V: TRBV19; CDR3: CASSGSGRPRYEQYF; DNA: TGTGCCAGTAGTGGTAGCGGGAGGCCCCGTTACGAGCAGTACTTC
D: TRBD2; size: -; J: TRBJ2-1; V: TRBV29-1; CDR3: CSVEDLAGVGNEQFF; DNA: TGCAGCGTTGAAGATTTGGCGGGAGTTGGAAATGAGCAGTTCTTC
D: TRBD2; size: -; J: TRBJ2-3; V: TRBV7-9; CDR3: CASSLVAASGSNGTDTQYF; DNA: TGTGCCAGCAGCTTAGTAGCGGCTAGCGGGAGTAATGGCACAGATACGCAGTATTTT
D: TRBD2; size: -; J: TRBJ2-3; V: TRBV18; CDR3: CASSPEGLAGPDTQYF; DNA: TGTGCCAGCTCACCCGAAGGCCTAGCGGGACCAGATACGCAGTATTTT